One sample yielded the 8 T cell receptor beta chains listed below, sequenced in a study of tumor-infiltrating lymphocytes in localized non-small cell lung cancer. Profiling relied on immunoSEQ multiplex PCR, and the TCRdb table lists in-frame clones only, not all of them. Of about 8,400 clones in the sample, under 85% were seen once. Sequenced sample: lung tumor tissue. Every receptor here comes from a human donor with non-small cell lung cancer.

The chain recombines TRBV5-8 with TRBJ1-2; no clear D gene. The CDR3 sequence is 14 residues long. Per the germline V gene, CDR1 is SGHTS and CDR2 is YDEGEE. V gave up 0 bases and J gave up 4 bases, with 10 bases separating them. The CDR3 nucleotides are TGTGCCAGCAGCTTGGTGGCGGGTACCTATGGCTACACCTTC. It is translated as CASSLVAGTYGYTF. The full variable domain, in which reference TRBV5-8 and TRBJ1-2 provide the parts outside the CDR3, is EAGVTQSPTHLIKTRGQQATLRCSPISGHTSVYWYQQALGLGLQFLLWYDEGEERNRGNFPPRFSGRQFPNYSSELNVNALELEDSALYLCASSLVAGTYGYTFGSGTRLTVV.

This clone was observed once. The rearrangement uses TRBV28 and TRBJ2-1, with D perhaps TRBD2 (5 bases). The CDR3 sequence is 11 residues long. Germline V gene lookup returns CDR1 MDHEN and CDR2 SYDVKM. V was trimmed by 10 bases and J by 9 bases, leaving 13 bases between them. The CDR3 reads CATLGGSEQFF. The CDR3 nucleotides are TGTGCCACCCTAGGTGGGAGTGAGCAGTTCTTC.

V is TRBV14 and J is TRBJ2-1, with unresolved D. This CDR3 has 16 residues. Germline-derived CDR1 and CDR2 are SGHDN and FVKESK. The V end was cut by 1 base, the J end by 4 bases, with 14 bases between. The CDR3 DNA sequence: TGTGCCAGCAGCCAAGGGGCAGGCCGTCTTTACAATGAGCAGTTCTTC. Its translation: CASSQGAGRLYNEQFF. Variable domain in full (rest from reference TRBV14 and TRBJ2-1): EAGVTQFPSHSVIEKGQTVTLRCDPISGHDNLYWYRRVMGKEIKFLLHFVKESKQDESGMPNNRFLAERTGGTYSTLKVQPAELEDSGVYFCASSQGAGRLYNEQFFGPGTRLTVL.

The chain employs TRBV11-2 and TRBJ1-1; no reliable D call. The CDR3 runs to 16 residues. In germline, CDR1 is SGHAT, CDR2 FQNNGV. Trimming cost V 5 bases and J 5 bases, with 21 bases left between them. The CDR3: CASSRREGSVGTEAFF. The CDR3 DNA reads TGTGCCAGCAGCCGCCGTGAGGGTTCAGTTGGGACTGAAGCTTTCTTT.

The CDR3 region has the DNA TGCGCCAGCAGCGGGGGGGTACTTACTAATGAAAAACTGTTTTTT. This sequence encodes CASSGGVLTNEKLFF. This chain joins TRBV5-1 and TRBJ1-4; D perhaps matches TRBD1 (5 bases). Per the germline V gene, CDR1 is SGHRS and CDR2 is YFSETQ. Trimming removed 4 bases at V and 2 bases at J, with 12 bases between. The CDR3 runs to 15 residues. The full variable domain, completed using reference TRBV5-1 and TRBJ1-4, is KAGVTQTPRYLIKTRGQQVTLSCSPISGHRSVSWYQQTPGQGLQFLFEYFSETQRNKGNFPGRFSGRQFSNSRSEMNVSTLELGDSALYLCASSGGVLTNEKLFFGSGTQLSVL.

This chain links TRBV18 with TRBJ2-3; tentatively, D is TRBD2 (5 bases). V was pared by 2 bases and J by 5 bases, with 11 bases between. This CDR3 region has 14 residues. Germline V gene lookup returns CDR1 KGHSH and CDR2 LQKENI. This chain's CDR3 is CASSPGGTIDTQYF. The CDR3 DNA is TGTGCCAGCTCACCAGGAGGCACGATAGATACGCAGTATTTT. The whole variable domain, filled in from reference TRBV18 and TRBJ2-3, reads NAGVMQNPRHLVRRRGQEARLRCSPMKGHSHVYWYRQLPEEGLKFMVYLQKENIIDESGMPKERFSAEFPKEGPSILRIQQVVRGDSAAYFCASSPGGTIDTQYFGPGTRLTVL.

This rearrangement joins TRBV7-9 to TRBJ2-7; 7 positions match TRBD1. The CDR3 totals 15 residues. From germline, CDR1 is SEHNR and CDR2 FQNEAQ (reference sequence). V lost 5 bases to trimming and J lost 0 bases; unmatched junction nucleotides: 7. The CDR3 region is CASSPSGQSSYEQYF. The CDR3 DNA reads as TGTGCCAGCAGCCCCTCGGGACAGTCCTCCTACGAGCAGTACTTC.

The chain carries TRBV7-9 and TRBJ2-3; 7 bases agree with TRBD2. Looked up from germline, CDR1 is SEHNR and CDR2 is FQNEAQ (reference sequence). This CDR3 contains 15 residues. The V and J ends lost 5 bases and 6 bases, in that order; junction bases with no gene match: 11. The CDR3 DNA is TGTGCCAGCAGCCACCAACGGGAGGTGCGCGATACGCAGTATTTT. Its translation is CASSHQREVRDTQYF.